The sequence of this TCR beta chain was determined in a study of blood T cell repertoires in COVID-19 (dated by TCRdb to 2018 to 2021). Study-level background: Collaborator samples came from the United States, Italy and Spain and covered acute and convalescent phases of COVID-19. The material from the prospective study consisted of cDNA or gDNA derived from T cells, B-cell-depleted T cells, or PBMCs. The dataset comprised deeply sampled blood TCRbeta repertoires from subjects exposed to, actively infected with, or recovered from COVID-19. The repertoires were made available in a free public database intended to serve as a resource for research on the immune response to SARS-CoV-2. Samples came from the ongoing ImmuneRACE study (first 160 participants) plus 1,254 subjects from 6 global collaborators. A de-identified subject ID, COVID-19 status, age in years and sex were almost always included in the sample metadata. Where available, HLA class I and class II types were obtained from metadata supplied by the sample provider rather than from assay-based typing. Study-level results and caveats: Clinical and demographic metadata were provided uncurated, with the amount varying by source and participant.

Participants in the prospective study were aged roughly 18 to 100 years, lived in 24 United States geographic areas, and enrolled through a virtual design. In the prospective study, cohorts were assigned on the basis of participant-reported clinical history obtained from a screening survey and a study questionnaire. ImmuneRACE Cohort 3 recovered participants were defined by two consecutive negative NP/OP PCR tests, healthcare professional clearance, or symptom resolution. Each participant in the prospective study had whole blood, serum and a nasopharyngeal or oropharyngeal swab collected by mobile phlebotomists. Participants in the prospective study had the option to provide additional blood draws and questionnaires over an approximately two-month period. Blood samples from the prospective study were shipped frozen or at room temperature prior to DNA extraction. CDR1 MGHRA and CDR2 YSYEKL are derived from the germline V gene. Spanning cysteine to phenylalanine, the CDR3 consists of 15 amino acids. The entry retains the CDR3 DNA only, 45 bases that are in frame from base 1. The V end loses 0 bases and the J end loses 4 bases, and a stretch of 12 bases separates them.

Remarks on this clone: It has no known antigen specificity. The input lacks base qualities; no much larger clone sits a single base away.

TCRbeta CDR3 regions were amplified from genomic DNA using the immunoSEQ Assay, a bias-controlled multiplex PCR. Regarding the original processing steps: The number of nucleated cells in each sample was estimated by amplification of reference gene primers within the assay. To quantify the absolute abundance of each unique TCRbeta CDR3 rearrangement, sequence reads were collapsed and filtered. Productive Simpson clonality was computed per sample as the square root of Simpson's diversity index over productive rearrangements. Entries here come from immuneACCESS through TCRdb and include only in-frame sequences with V and J called. Some clones fail to appear in such tables; in the studies checked, an unresolved V gene covers under half of the shortfall, and the cause of the remainder is unknown. The V and J calls and clone size were taken over from that table, and D and trimming were inferred from the DNA. Across this sample there are roughly 330,000 clones, with 87% seen only once. About 5.4% of the sample rests with the top ten.

The sequence was obtained from a woman in her twenties or thirties who had recovered from COVID-19. Input material: PBMCs or T cells enriched from blood (not recorded which). The sequence joins TRBV4-1 to TRBJ1-2; the D segment cannot be called with confidence. Here is the DNA: TGCGCCAGCAGCCAAGAGGGCACCCGGATCTATGGCTACACCTTC. Its translation reads: CASSQEGTRIYGYTF.